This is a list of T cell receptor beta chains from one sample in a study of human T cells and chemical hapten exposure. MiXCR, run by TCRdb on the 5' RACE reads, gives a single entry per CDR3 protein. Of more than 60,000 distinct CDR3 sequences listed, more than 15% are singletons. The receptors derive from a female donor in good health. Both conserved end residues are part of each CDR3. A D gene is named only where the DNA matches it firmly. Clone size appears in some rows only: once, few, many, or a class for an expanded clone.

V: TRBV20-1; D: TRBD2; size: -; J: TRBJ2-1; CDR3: CSASSAGVSYNEQFF; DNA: TGCAGTGCTAGTTCAGCGGGAGTTTCCTACAATGAGCAGTTCTTC
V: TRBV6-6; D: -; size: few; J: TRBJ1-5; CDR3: CASTRDRNQPQHF; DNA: TGTGCCAGCACTCGGGACCGTAATCAGCCCCAGCATTTT
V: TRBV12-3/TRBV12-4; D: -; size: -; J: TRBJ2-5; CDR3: CASRPAEGETQYF; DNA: TGTGCCAGCAGACCGGCAGAGGGGGAGACCCAGTACTTC
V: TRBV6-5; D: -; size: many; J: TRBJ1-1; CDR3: CASSYSAGPNTEAFF; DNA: TGTGCCAGCAGTTACTCTGCGGGACCGAACACTGAAGCTTTCTTT
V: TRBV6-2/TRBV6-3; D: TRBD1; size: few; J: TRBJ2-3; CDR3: CASSYSREGDRDPDTQYF; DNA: TGTGCCAGCAGTTACTCGAGGGAGGGGGACAGGGATCCAGATACGCAGTATTTT
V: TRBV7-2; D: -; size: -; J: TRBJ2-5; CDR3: CASSHYGETQYF; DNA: TGTGCCAGCAGCCACTATGGAGAGACCCAGTACTTC
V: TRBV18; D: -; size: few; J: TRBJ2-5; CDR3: CASSPQGKTQYF; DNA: TGTGCCAGCTCACCACAGGGGAAGACCCAGTACTTC
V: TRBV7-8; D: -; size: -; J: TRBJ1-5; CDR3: CASTQGGNQPQHF; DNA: TGTGCCAGCACCCAAGGAGGGAATCAGCCCCAGCATTTT
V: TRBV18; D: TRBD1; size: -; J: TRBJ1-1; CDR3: CASSPQGASTEAFF; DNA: TGTGCCAGCTCACCACAGGGGGCATCGACTGAAGCTTTCTTT
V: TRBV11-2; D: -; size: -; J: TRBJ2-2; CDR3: CASTTGTNTGELFF; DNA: TGTGCCAGCACGACCGGGACGAACACCGGGGAGCTGTTTTTT
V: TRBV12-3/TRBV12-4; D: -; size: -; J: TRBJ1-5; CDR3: CASSFGTNQPQHF; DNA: TGTGCCAGCAGCTTCGGGACCAATCAGCCCCAGCATTTT
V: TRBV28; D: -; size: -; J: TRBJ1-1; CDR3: CASSLGQVTEAFF; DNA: TGTGCCAGCAGTTTAGGGCAGGTCACTGAAGCTTTCTTT
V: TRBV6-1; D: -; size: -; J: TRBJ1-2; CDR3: CATGRLSGYTF; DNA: TGTGCCACCGGACGGCTTTCTGGCTACACCTTC
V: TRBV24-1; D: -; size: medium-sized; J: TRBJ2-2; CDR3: CATSDHRDTGELFF; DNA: TGTGCCACCAGTGACCACAGGGACACCGGGGAGCTGTTTTTT
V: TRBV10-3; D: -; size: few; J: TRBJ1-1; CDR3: CAISVQQGPNGEAFF; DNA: TGTGCCATCAGTGTACAACAGGGCCCCAATGGTGAAGCTTTCTTT
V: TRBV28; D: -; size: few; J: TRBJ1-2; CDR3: CASSVTGFYGYTF; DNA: TGTGCCAGCAGTGTCACAGGGTTTTATGGCTACACCTTC
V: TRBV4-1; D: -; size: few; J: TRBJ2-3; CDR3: CASSLLGGTDTQYF; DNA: TGCGCCAGCAGCCTCCTGGGGGGCACAGATACGCAGTATTTT